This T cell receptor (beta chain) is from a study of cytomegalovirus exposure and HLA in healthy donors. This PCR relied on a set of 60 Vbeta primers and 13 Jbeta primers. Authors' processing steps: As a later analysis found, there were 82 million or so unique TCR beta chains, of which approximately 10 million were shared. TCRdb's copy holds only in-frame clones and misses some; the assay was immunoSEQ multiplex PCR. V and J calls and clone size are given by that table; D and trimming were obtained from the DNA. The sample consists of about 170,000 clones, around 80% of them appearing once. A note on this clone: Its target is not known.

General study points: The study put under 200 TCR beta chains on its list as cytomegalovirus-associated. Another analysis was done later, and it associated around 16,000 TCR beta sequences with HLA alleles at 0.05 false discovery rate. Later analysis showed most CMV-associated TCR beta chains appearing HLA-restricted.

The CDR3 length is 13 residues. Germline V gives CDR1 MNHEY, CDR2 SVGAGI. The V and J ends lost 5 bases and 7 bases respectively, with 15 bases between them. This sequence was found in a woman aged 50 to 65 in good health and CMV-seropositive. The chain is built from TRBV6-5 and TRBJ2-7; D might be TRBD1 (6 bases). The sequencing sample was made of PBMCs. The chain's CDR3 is CASSTPGQGEQYF. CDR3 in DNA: TGTGCCAGCAGTACACCGGGACAAGGAGAGCAGTACTTC.